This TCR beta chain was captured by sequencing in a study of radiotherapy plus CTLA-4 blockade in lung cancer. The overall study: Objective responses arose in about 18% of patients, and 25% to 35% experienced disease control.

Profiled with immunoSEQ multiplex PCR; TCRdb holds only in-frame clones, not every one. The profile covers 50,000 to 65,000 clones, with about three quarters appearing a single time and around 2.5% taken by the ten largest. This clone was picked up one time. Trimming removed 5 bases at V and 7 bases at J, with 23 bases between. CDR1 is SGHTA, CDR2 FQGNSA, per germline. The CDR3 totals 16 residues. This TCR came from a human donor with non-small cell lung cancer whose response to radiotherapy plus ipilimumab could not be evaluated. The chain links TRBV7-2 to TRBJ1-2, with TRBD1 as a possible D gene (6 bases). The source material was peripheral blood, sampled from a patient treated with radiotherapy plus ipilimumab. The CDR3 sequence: CASSPNPGRLGAGYTF. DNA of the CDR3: TGTGCCAGCAGCCCGAATCCGGGCCGATTGGGGGCTGGCTACACCTTC.